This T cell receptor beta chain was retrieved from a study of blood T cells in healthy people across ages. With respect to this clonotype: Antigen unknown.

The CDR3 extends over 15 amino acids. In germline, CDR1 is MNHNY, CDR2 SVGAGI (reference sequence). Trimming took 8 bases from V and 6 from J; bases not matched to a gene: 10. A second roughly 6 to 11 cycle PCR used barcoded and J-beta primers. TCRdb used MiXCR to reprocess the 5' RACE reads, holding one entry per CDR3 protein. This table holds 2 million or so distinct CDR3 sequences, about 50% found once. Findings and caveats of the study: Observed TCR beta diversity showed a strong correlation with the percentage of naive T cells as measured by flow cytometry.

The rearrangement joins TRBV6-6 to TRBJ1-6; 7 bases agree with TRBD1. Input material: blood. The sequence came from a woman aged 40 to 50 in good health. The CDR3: CASYKPGTVNSPLHF. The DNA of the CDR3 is TGTGCCAGCTACAAGCCCGGGACAGTTAATTCACCCCTCCACTTT.